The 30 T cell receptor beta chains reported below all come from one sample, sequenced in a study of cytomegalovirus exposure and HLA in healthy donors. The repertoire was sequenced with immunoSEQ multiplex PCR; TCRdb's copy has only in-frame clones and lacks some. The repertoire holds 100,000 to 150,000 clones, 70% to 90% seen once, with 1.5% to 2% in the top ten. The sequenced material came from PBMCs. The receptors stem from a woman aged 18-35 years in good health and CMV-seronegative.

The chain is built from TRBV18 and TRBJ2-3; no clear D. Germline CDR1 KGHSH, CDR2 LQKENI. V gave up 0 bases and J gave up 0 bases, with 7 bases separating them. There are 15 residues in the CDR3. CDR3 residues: CASSPPMSSTDTQYF. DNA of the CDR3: TGTGCCAGCTCACCACCGATGAGTAGCACAGATACGCAGTATTTT.

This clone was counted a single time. CDR3 nucleotides: TGTGCCAGCAGCCATACCGGGACGGGAGCTTCCTCCTACAATGAGCAGTTCTTC. Amino acids: CASSHTGTGASSYNEQFF. The J gene is TRBJ2-1, the V gene TRBV11-2; perhaps TRBD2 as D (6 bases). Trimming left V 5 bases short and J 0 bases short, with 20 bases between. There are 18 residues in the CDR3. CDR1 is SGHAT, CDR2 FQNNGV, per germline. The full variable domain, with the rest looked up from reference TRBV11-2 and TRBJ2-1, is EAGVAQSPRYKIIEKRQSVAFWCNPISGHATLYWYQQILGQGPKLLIQFQNNGVVDDSQLPKDRFSAERLKGVDSTLKIQPAKLEDSAVYLCASSHTGTGASSYNEQFFGPGTRLTVL.

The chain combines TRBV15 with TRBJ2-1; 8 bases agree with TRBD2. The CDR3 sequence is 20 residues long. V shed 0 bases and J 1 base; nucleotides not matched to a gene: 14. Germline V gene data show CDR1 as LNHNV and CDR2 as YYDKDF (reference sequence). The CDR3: CATSRDLVVGGGPSYNEQFF. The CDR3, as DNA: TGTGCCACCAGCAGAGATTTAGTGGTCGGGGGGGGCCCGTCCTACAATGAGCAGTTCTTC.

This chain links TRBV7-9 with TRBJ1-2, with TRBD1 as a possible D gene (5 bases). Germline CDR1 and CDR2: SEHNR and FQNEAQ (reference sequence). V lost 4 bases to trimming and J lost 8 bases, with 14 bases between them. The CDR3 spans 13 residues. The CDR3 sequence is CASSWDSGVGYTF. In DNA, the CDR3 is TGTGCCAGCAGCTGGGACTCGGGGGTCGGCTACACCTTC.

The CDR3 DNA follows: TGCGCCAGCAGCCCCTCTCTTGCGGGTTCTAGCACAGATACGCAGTATTTT. Translating it yields CASSPSLAGSSTDTQYF. The genes are TRBV4-3 and TRBJ2-3; tentatively, D is TRBD2 (5 bases). The CDR3 is 17 residues long. Between the trimmed V and J ends, which lost 4 bases and 0 bases, there was a span of 17 bases. Germline CDR1 and CDR2: LGHNA and YSLEER.

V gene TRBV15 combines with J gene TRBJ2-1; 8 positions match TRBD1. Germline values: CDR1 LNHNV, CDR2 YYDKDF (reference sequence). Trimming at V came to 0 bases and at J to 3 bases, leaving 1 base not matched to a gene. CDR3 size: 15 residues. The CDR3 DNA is TGTGCCACCAGCAGAGAGGACAGGGTCTACAATGAGCAGTTCTTC. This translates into CATSREDRVYNEQFF.

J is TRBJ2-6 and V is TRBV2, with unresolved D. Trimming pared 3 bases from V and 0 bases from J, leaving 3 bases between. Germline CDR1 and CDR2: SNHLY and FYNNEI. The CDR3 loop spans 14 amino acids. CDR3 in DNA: TGTGCCAGCAGTGATATCTCTGGGGCCAACGTCCTGACTTTC. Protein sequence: CASSDISGANVLTF.

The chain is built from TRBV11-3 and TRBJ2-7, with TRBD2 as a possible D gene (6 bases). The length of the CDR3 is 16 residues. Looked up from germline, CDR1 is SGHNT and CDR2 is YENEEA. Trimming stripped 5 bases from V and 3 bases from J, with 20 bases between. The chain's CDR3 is CASSRDGGLPNYEQYF. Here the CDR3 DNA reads TGTGCCAGCAGCCGGGACGGGGGACTTCCCAACTACGAGCAGTACTTC.

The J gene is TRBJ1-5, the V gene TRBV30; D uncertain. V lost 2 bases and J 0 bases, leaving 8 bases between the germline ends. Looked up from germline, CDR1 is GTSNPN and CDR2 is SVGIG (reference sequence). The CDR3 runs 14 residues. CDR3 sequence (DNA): TGTGCCTGGAGTAATTTTAATAGCAATCAGCCCCAGCATTTT. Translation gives CAWSNFNSNQPQHF.

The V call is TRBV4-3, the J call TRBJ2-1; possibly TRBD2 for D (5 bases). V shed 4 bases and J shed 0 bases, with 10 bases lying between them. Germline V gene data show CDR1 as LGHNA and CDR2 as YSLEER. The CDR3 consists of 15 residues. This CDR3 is CASSPQRSSYNEQFF. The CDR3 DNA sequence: TGCGCCAGCAGCCCCCAGCGGAGCTCCTACAATGAGCAGTTCTTC.

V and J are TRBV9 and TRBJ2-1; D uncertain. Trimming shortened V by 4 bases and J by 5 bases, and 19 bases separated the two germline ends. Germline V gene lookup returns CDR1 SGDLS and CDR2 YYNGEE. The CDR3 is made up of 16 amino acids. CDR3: CASSTTQRPNHNEQFF. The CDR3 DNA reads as TGTGCCAGCAGCACTACACAACGCCCTAACCACAATGAGCAGTTCTTC.

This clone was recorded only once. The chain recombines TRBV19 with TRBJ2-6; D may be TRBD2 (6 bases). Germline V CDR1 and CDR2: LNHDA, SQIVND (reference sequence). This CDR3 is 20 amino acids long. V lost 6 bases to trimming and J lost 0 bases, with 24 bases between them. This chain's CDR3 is CASSISWLAYKSSGANVLTF. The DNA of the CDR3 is TGTGCCAGTAGCATTTCGTGGCTAGCGTATAAGAGCTCTGGGGCCAACGTCCTGACTTTC.

This chain's CDR3 is CAISEYPGLAGGAYEQYF. CDR3 nucleotide sequence: TGTGCCATCAGTGAGTATCCGGGACTAGCGGGAGGAGCCTACGAGCAGTACTTC. The rearrangement links TRBV10-3 to TRBJ2-7, with 15 positions matching TRBD2. V shed 1 base and J 2 bases; nucleotides not matched to a gene: 6. The V gene's germline CDR1 is ENHRY and CDR2 SYGVKD. The CDR3 extends over 18 amino acids.

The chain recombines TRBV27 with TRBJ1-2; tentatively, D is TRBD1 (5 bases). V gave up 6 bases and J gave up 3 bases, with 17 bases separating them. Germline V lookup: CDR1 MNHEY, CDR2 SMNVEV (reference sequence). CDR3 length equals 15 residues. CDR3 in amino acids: CASRYTGRGDYGYTF. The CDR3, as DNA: TGTGCCAGCAGATACACCGGGAGAGGGGACTATGGCTACACCTTC.

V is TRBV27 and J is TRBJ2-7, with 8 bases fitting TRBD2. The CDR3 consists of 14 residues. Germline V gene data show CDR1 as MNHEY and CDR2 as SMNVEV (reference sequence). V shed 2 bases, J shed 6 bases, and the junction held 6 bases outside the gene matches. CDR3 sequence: CASSLKIRGGEQYF. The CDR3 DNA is TGTGCCAGCAGTTTAAAGATCCGGGGGGGCGAGCAGTACTTC.

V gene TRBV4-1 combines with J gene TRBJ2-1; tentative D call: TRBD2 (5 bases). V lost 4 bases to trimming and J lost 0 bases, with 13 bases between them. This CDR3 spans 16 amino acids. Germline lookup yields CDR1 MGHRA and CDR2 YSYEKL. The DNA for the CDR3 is TGCGCCAGCAGCCCCGGGGAGCGCGGCTCCTACAATGAGCAGTTCTTC. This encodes CASSPGERGSYNEQFF.

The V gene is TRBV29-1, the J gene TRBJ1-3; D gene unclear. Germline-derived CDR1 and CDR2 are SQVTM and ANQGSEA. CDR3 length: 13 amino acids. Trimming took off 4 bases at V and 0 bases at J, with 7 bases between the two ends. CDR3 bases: TGCAGCGTTGGACACCACTCTGGAAACACCATATATTTT. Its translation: CSVGHHSGNTIYF.

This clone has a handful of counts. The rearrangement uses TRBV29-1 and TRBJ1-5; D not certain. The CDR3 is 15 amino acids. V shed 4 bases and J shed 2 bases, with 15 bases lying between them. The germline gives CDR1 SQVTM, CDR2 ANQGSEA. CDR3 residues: CSVADGLLGNQPQHF. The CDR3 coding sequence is TGCAGCGTTGCCGACGGACTCCTGGGCAATCAGCCCCAGCATTTT.

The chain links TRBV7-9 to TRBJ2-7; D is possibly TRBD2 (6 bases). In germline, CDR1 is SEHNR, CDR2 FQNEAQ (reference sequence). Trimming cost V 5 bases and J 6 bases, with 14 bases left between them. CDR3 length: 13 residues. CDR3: CASSLQAGGEQYF. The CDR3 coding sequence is TGTGCCAGCAGCCTGCAGGCCGGGGGCGAGCAGTACTTC.

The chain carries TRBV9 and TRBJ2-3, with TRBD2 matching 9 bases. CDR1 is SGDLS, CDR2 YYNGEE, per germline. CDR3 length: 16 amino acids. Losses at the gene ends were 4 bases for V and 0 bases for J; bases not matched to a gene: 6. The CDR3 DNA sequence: TGTGCCAGCAGCCCCCGACTAGCGGCTAGCACAGATACGCAGTATTTT. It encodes CASSPRLAASTDTQYF.

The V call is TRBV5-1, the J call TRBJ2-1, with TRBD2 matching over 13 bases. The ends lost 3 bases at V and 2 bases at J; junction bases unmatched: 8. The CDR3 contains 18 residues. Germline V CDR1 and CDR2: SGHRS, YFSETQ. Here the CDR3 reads CASSSGLAGAPPYNEQFF. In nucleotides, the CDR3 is TGCGCCAGCAGCTCCGGACTAGCGGGGGCCCCTCCCTACAATGAGCAGTTCTTC.

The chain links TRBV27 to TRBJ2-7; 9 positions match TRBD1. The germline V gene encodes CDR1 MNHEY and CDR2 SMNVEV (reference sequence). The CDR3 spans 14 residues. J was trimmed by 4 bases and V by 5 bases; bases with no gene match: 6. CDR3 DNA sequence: TGTGCCAGCAGTATCGGGACAGGGCGTTACGAGCAGTACTTC. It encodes CASSIGTGRYEQYF.

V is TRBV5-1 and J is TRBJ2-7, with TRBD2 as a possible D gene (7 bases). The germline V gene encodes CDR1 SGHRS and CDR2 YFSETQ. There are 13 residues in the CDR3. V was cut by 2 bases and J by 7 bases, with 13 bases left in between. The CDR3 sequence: CASSFAGAGEQYF. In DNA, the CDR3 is TGCGCCAGCAGCTTTGCGGGGGCGGGGGAGCAGTACTTC.

CDR3 residues: CAWSLRQGAYEQYF. Here the CDR3 DNA reads TGTGCCTGGAGTCTCAGACAGGGGGCATACGAGCAGTACTTC. The chain employs TRBV30 and TRBJ2-7; 10 bases match TRBD1. The CDR3 covers 14 residues. J gave up 4 bases and V 2 bases, and 5 bases lay outside the gene matches. From germline, CDR1 is GTSNPN and CDR2 SVGIG (reference sequence).

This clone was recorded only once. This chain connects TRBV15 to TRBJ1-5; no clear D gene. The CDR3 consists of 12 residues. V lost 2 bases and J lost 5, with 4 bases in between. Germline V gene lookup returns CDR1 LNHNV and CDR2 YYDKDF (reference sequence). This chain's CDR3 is CATSRQDQPQHF. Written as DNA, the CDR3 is TGTGCCACCAGCAGACAGGATCAGCCCCAGCATTTT.

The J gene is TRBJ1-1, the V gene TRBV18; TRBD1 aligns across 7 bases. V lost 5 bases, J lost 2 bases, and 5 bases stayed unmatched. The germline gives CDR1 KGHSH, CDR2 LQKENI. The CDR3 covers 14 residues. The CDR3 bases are TGTGCCAGCTCATCCGAGGGGGCCAACACTGAAGCTTTCTTT. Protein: CASSSEGANTEAFF.

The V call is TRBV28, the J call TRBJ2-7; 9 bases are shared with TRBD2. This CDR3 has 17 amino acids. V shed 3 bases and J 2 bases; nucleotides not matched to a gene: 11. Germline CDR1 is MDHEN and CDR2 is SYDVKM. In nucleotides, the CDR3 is TGTGCCAGCAGTTTTCTGTGGAGCGGGGGGACTGCCTACGAGCAGTACTTC. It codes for CASSFLWSGGTAYEQYF.

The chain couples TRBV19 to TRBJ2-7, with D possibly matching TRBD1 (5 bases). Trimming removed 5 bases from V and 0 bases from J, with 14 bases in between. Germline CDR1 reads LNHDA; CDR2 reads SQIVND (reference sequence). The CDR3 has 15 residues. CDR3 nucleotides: TGTGCCAGTAGTCTTAGCCTGACAGACTCCTACGAGCAGTACTTC. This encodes CASSLSLTDSYEQYF.

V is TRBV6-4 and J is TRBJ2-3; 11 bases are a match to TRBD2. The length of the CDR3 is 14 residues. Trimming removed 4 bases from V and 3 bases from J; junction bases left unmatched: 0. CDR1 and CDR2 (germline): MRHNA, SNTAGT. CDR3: CASSGTSGTDTQYF. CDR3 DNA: TGTGCCAGCAGTGGGACTAGCGGGACAGATACGCAGTATTTT.

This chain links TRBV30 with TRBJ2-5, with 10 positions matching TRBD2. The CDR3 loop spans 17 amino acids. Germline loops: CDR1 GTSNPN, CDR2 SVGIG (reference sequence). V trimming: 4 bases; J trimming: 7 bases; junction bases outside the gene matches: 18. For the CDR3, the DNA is TGTGCCTGGAACATACTCTCTGGTAGCGGGGGGAGTGGGACCCAGTACTTC. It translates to CAWNILSGSGGSGTQYF.